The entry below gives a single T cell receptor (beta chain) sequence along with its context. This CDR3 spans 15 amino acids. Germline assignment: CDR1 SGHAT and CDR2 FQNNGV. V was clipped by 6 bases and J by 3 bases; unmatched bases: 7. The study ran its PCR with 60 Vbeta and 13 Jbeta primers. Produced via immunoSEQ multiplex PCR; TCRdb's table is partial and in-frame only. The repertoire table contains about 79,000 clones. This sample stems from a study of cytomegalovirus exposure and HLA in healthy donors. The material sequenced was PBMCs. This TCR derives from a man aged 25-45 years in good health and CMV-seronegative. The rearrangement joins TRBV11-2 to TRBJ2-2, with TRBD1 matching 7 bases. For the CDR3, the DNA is TGTGCCAGCAGAAAAGGGGGCGAGGACACCGGGGAGCTGTTTTTT. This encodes CASRKGGEDTGELFF.